This record concerns one T cell receptor (beta chain) sequence. Its antigen is still unknown. The data were obtained in a study of multiple sclerosis patients with progressive multifocal leukoencephalopathy. Time point noted: roughly 13 months of natalizumab therapy. Multiple sclerosis patients on natalizumab who never developed PML served as longitudinally sampled controls. The CDR3 totals 13 residues. The V end lost 1 base, the J end lost 0 bases, and 2 bases lay between the germline ends. CDR1 SGHNT and CDR2 YYREEE come from the germline V gene (reference sequence). Sequencing was at survey level. Assay used: immunoSEQ multiplex PCR; TCRdb lists only in-frame clones, some missing. The sample lists around 30,000 clones; nearly 90% were seen once. Points from the study as a whole: PML-onset expanded TRB clones were detectable before and during natalizumab therapy.

The sequence derives from a human donor with multiple sclerosis. The sequenced sample was PBMCs, obtained from a patient treated with natalizumab. The chain recombines TRBV5-4 with TRBJ1-3, with no clear D. CDR3 sequence reads: CASSLFSGNTIYF. The CDR3 nucleotides are TGTGCCAGCAGCTTGTTCTCTGGAAACACCATATATTTT.